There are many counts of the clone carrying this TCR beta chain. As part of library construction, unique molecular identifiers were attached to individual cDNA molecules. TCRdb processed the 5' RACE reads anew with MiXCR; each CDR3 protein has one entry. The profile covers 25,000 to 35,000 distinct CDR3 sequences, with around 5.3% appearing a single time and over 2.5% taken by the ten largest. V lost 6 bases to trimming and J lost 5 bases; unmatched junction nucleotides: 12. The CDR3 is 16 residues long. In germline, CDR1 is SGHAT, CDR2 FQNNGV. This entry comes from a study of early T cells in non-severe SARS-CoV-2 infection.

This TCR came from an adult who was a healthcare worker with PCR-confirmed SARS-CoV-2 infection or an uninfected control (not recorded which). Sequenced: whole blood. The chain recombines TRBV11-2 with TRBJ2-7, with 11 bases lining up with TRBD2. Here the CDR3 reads CASRQQTSGIFNEQYF. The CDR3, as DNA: TGTGCCAGCAGACAACAGACTAGCGGGATCTTCAACGAGCAGTACTTC.